These 13 T cell receptor beta chains came from one sample sequenced in a study of blood T cells in healthy people across ages. A second about 6 to 12 cycle PCR used barcoded and J-beta primers. TCRdb re-analysed the 5' RACE reads in MiXCR, keeping a single row per CDR3 protein. Here the sample spans 1.5 million to 2 million distinct CDR3 sequences, roughly 52% being singletons. The sample was blood. The receptors were gathered from a woman between 35 and 50 years old in good health.

With respect to this clonotype: One end of the junction varies from germline; a read error may be responsible. The chain is built from TRBV29-1 and TRBJ2-7; TRBD2 matches at 11 bases. Germline CDR1 reads SQVTM; CDR2 reads ANQGSEA. The CDR3 contains 12 residues. This chain's CDR3 is CLISGGDAEQYF. CDR3 in DNA: TGTCTAATTAGCGGGGGGGATGCCGAGCAGTACTTC.

V usage is TRBV28 and J usage is TRBJ2-3; TRBD2 matches at 14 bases. The length of the CDR3 is 19 residues. The germline V gene has CDR1 MDHEN and CDR2 SYDVKM. V was pared by 4 bases and J by 3 bases, with 12 bases of the junction left unmatched. The CDR3 protein is CASSSGLAGEGLGTDTQYF. In nucleotides, the CDR3 is TGTGCCAGCAGTTCGGGACTAGCGGGGGAAGGCTTAGGTACAGATACGCAGTATTTT. Complete variable domain (other parts from reference TRBV28 and TRBJ2-3): DVKVTQSSRYLVKRTGEKVFLECVQDMDHENMFWYRQDPGLGLRLIYFSYDVKMKEKGDIPEGYSVSREKKERFSLILESASTNQTSMYLCASSSGLAGEGLGTDTQYFGPGTRLTVL.

The rearrangement uses TRBV2 and TRBJ2-3; D unresolved. The germline V gene encodes CDR1 SNHLY and CDR2 FYNNEI. The CDR3 runs to 12 residues. V was pared by 3 bases and J by 4 bases, with 5 bases between. The CDR3 sequence is CASSEKADTQYF. In DNA, the CDR3 is TGTGCCAGCAGTGAGAAAGCAGATACGCAGTATTTT.

This chain connects TRBV15 to TRBJ2-4, with 8 bases matching TRBD1. This CDR3 has 15 residues. Germline CDR1 is LNHNV and CDR2 is YYDKDF (reference sequence). Trimming cost V 0 bases and J 6 bases; bases outside gene matches: 4. The CDR3 here is CATSRDPDRVNIQYF. CDR3 bases: TGTGCCACCAGCAGAGACCCGGACAGGGTAAACATTCAGTACTTC.

This clonotype turned up a few times. The genes are TRBV4-3 and TRBJ2-3; 11 nucleotides match TRBD1. The trim removed 3 bases at V and 4 bases at J, leaving 3 bases unmatched. The CDR3 runs 15 residues. Per germline, CDR1 LGHNA and CDR2 YSLEER. The CDR3: CASSQGQGDADTQYF. The CDR3 coding sequence is TGCGCCAGCAGCCAGGGACAGGGGGACGCAGATACGCAGTATTTT.

This clonotype appeared a single time. CDR3 amino acids: CASSPPGQELAKNIQYF. CDR3 DNA: TGTGCCAGCTCACCGCCGGGTCAGGAACTAGCCAAAAACATTCAGTACTTC. The chain has TRBV18 and TRBJ2-4, with unresolved D. The CDR3 length is 17 residues. Germline V gene lookup returns CDR1 KGHSH and CDR2 LQKENI. Deletions cut 3 bases from V and 0 bases from J, with 15 bases between.

This clonotype was observed a handful of times. This chain connects TRBV9 to TRBJ1-4; TRBD1 aligns across 7 bases. Germline V gene data show CDR1 as SGDLS and CDR2 as YYNGEE. J gave up 0 bases and V 4 bases, and 12 bases lay outside the gene matches. This CDR3 region has 18 residues. As DNA, the CDR3 is TGTGCCAGCAGCTCTCCACAGGGGAGGACCGCAACTAATGAAAAACTGTTTTTT. Protein sequence: CASSSPQGRTATNEKLFF.

This clonotype was counted a few times. The chain recombines TRBV5-1 with TRBJ2-1, with TRBD2 identical over 8 bases. The junction had 6 bases not matched to a gene; V was cut back by 5 bases and J by 14 bases. This CDR3 region has 11 residues. CDR1 SGHRS and CDR2 YFSETQ come from the germline V gene. As DNA, the CDR3 is TGCGCCAGCAGTTCGGGGACTAGGAAGTTCTTC. Translation gives CASSSGTRKFF. Combining the CDR3 with reference TRBV5-1 and TRBJ2-1 gives the whole variable domain KAGVTQTPRYLIKTRGQQVTLSCSPISGHRSVSWYQQTPGQGLQFLFEYFSETQRNKGNFPGRFSGRQFSNSRSEMNVSTLELGDSALYLCASSSGTRKFFGPGTRLTVL.

This clonotype has a handful of counts. The J gene is TRBJ1-1, the V gene TRBV6-2 or TRBV6-3; D unresolved. V dropped 5 bases and J dropped 7 bases, with 8 bases sitting between them. This CDR3 has 11 residues. Germline V gene data show CDR1 as MNHEY and CDR2 as SVGEGT. The CDR3: CASSRTGEAFF. For the CDR3, the DNA is TGTGCCAGCAGTCGGACCGGTGAAGCTTTCTTT.

This chain links TRBV7-2 with TRBJ1-5, with D hard to call. Germline V gives CDR1 SGHTA, CDR2 FQGNSA. This CDR3 is built from 13 residues. Trimming left V 4 bases short and J 6 bases short, with 10 bases between. The CDR3, as DNA: TGTGCCAGCAGCTCAAGTGGATTTCAGCCCCAGCATTTT. Encoded protein: CASSSSGFQPQHF.

In DNA form, the CDR3 reads TGCGCCAGCAGCCCGGGGGGGGTCCCTGAAGCTTTCTTT. Amino acid sequence: CASSPGGVPEAFF. This chain connects TRBV5-1 to TRBJ1-1, with D perhaps matching TRBD1 (5 bases). V was cut by 4 bases and J by 6 bases, with 13 bases left in between. The CDR3 has 13 amino acids. Germline-derived CDR1 and CDR2 are SGHRS and YFSETQ.

The V and J genes are TRBV29-1 and TRBJ2-1; D gene unclear. The CDR3 sequence is 11 residues long. V gave up 7 bases and J gave up 10 bases, with 14 bases separating them. Germline V lookup: CDR1 SQVTM, CDR2 ANQGSEA. In DNA, the CDR3 is TGCAGCGGTGATTGGGCTTTGGAGCAGTTCTTC. Translated, it gives CSGDWALEQFF.

J is TRBJ2-1 and V is TRBV14; D is unresolved. The CDR3 covers 16 residues. Germline assignment: CDR1 SGHDN and CDR2 FVKESK. With 5 bases removed from V and 5 bases from J, the gap between germline ends came to 19 bases. The CDR3: CASSYGFTLTNNEQFF. The CDR3 nucleotides read TGTGCCAGCAGCTACGGCTTTACCCTAACAAACAATGAGCAGTTCTTC.